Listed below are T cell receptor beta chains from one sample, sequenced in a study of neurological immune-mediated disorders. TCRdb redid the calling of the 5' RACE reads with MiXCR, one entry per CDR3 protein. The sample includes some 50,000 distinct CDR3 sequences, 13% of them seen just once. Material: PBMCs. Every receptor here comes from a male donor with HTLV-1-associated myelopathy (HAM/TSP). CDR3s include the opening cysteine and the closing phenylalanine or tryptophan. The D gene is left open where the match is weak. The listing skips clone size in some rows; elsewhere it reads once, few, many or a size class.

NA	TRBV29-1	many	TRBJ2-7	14	TGCACCAACGGGTCTGGGACCTCTTCCTACGAGCAGTACTTC	CTNGSGTSSYEQYF
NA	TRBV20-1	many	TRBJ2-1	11	TGCAGTGCACCCTACGCGGGGCGGAGGTTCTTC	CSAPYAGRRFF
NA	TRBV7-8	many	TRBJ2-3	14	TGTGCCAGCAGCCAAGAGCGGGTTGGGGAAACGCAGTATTTT	CASSQERVGETQYF
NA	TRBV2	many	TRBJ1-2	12	TGTGCCAGCATAGGACAGTCCTATGGCTACACCTTC	CASIGQSYGYTF
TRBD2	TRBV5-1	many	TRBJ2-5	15	TGCGCCAGCAGCCGGCTGTCGACTAGCTCAGAGACCCAGTACTTC	CASSRLSTSSETQYF
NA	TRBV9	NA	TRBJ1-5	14	TGTGCCAGCAGCGAAGGGAGGGGAGATCAGCCCCAGCATTTT	CASSEGRGDQPQHF
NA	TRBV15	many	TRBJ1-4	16	TGTGCCACCAGCAAGACAAGGGGGACAACTAATGAAAAACTGTTTTTT	CATSKTRGTTNEKLFF
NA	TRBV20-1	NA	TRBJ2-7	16	TGCAGTGCTAGCTTGATTACGGGACATCGAACCTACGAGCAGTACTTC	CSASLITGHRTYEQYF
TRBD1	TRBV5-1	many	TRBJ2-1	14	TGCGCCAGCAGCTTGGGACAGGGAAACAATGAGCAGTTCTTC	CASSLGQGNNEQFF
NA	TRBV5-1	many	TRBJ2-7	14	TGCGCCAGCAGCCCAAAGGGGGGCGACTACGAGCAGTACTTC	CASSPKGGDYEQYF
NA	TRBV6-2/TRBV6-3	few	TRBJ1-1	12	TGTGCCAGCGGGACCGTTATTACTGAAGCTTTCTTT	CASGTVITEAFF
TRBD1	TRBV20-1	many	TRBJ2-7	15	TGCAGTGCTCGGAGCGGAGGGACAGGGGGCTACGAGCAGTACTTC	CSARSGGTGGYEQYF
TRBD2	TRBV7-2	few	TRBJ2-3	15	TGTGCCAGCAGCCTCAGCGGGGGGGCCGGAGATACGCAGTATTTT	CASSLSGGAGDTQYF
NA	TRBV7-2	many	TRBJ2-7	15	TGTGCCAGCAGCTTAGAAGCCAGGGGCCCCTACGAGCAGTACTTC	CASSLEARGPYEQYF
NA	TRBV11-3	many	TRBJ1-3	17	TGTGCCAGCAGCTTACTTCCGGGGGAGAGCTCTGGAAACACCATATATTTT	CASSLLPGESSGNTIYF
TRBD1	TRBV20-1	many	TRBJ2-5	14	TGCAGTGCTAGGGAACAGGGGATTAGGGAGACCCAGTACTTC	CSAREQGIRETQYF
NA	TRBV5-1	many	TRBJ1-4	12	TGCGCCAGCAGGCAGGGAAATGAAAAACTGTTTTTT	CASRQGNEKLFF
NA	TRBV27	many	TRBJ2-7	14	TGTGCCAGCAGTTCACACCTCTTCTTGTACGAGCAGTACTTC	CASSSHLFLYEQYF
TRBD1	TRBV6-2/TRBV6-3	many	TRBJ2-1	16	TGTGCCAGCAGCCCCGGGACAGGGGGCTCCTACAATGAGCAGTTCTTC	CASSPGTGGSYNEQFF
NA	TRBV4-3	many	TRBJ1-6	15	TGCGCCAGCAGCCAAGTGCGGGACGGAAATTCACCCCTCCACTTT	CASSQVRDGNSPLHF
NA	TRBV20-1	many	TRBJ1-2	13	TGCAGTGCTAGAGATCAATCCGTCTATGGCTACACCTTC	CSARDQSVYGYTF
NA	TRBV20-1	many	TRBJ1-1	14	TGCAGTGCTAGAGCCCTCAGGGGGAACACTGAAGCTTTCTTT	CSARALRGNTEAFF
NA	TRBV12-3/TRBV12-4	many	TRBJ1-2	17	TGTGCCAGCAGTTTAGTGGCAGGGTGGAGGTCTAACTATGGCTACACCTTC	CASSLVAGWRSNYGYTF
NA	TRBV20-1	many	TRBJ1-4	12	TGCAGTGCTAGTCCGGGGGGTGAAAAACTGTTTTTT	CSASPGGEKLFF
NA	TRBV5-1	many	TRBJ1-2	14	TGCGCCAGCAGCTCAGGGGAGTGGGGCTATGGCTACACCTTC	CASSSGEWGYGYTF
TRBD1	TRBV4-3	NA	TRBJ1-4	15	TGCGCCAGCAGCCTACAGGGGGGACAGGGTGAAAAACTGTTTTTT	CASSLQGGQGEKLFF
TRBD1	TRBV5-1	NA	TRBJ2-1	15	TGCGCCAACAGCTTGATCGGGACAGGGAGATTTGAGCAGTTCTTC	CANSLIGTGRFEQFF
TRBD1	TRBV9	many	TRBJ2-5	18	TGTGCCAGCAGCGTAGCTACTTGGGGACAGGGATTACAAGAGACCCAGTACTTC	CASSVATWGQGLQETQYF
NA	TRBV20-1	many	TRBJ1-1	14	TGCAGTGCTCCCCCCCCGGGGGCGGGGACTGAAGCTTTCTTT	CSAPPPGAGTEAFF
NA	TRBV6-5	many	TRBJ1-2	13	TGTGCCAGCAGTTACTCGGATGGGGCCGGCTACACCTTC	CASSYSDGAGYTF
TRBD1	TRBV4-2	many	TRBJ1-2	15	TGTGCCAGCAGCCAAGATAGACAGGGTGTTGGTGGCTACACCTTC	CASSQDRQGVGGYTF
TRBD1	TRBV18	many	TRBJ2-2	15	TGTGCCAGCTCACCGGACAGGACGAACACCGGGGAGCTGTTTTTT	CASSPDRTNTGELFF
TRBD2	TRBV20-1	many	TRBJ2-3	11	TGCAGTGCTGGGAGGGGTGATACGCAGTATTTT	CSAGRGDTQYF
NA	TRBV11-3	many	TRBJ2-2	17	TGTGCCAGCAGTCCGATTTGGGCAAGGGGAAACACCGGGGAGCTGTTTTTT	CASSPIWARGNTGELFF
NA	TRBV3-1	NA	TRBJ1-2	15	TGTGCCAGCAGTCTTCTACTTCACTTAAACTATGGCTACACCTTC	CASSLLLHLNYGYTF
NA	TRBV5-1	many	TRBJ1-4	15	TGCGCCAGCAGCTTGGGGGACGGGTTTAATGAAAAACTGTTTTTT	CASSLGDGFNEKLFF
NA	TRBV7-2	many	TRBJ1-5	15	TGTGCCAGCAGCTTAGAAGTAGCCCAGATAAGTGCCCAGCATTTT	CASSLEVAQISAQHF
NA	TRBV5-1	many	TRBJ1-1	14	TGCGCCAGCAGCTTGATGGGCCAGACCACTGAAGCTTTCTTT	CASSLMGQTTEAFF
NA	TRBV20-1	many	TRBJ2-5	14	TGCAGTGCTAGAGATATAAGTCGCCAAGAGACCCAGTACTTC	CSARDISRQETQYF
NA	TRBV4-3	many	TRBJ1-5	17	TGCGCCAGCAGCCTCTCCAGGGTCGCTGGCTCGTGCCAGCCCCAGCATTTT	CASSLSRVAGSCQPQHF
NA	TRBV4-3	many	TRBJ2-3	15	TGCGCCAGCAGCCAAGTCCTAGATGCCACAGATACGCAGTATTTT	CASSQVLDATDTQYF
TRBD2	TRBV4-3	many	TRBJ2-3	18	TGCGCCAGCAGCCAAGATGGACTAGCGGGGAATATCGCAGATACGCAGTATTTT	CASSQDGLAGNIADTQYF
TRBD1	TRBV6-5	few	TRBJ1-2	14	TGTGCCAGCAAACGACTGACAGGGAAGGATGGCTACACCTTC	CASKRLTGKDGYTF
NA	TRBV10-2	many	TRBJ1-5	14	TGCGCCAGCAGTCTAGCAGGGGGCAATCAGCCCCAGCATTTT	CASSLAGGNQPQHF
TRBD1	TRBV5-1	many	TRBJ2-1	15	TGCGCCAGCAGCTGGGGGACAGGGGACTCCAATGAGCAGTTCTTC	CASSWGTGDSNEQFF
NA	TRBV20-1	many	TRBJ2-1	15	TGCAGTGCTAGTCCACAGGGTCATGGTAACAATGAGCAGTTCTTC	CSASPQGHGNNEQFF
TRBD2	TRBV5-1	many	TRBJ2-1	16	TGCGCCAGCAGCTTGGGACCTAGCGGGGGTCACAATGAGCAGTTCTTC	CASSLGPSGGHNEQFF
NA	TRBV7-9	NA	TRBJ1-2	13	TGTGCCAGCAGCTTAGGGGAAATATATGGCTACACCTTC	CASSLGEIYGYTF
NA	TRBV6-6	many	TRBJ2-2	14	TGTGCCAGCAGGCAGGGGACCCACACCGGGGAGCTGTTTTTT	CASRQGTHTGELFF
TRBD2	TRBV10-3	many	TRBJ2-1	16	TGTGCCATCAGACCGACTAGCGGGAGCTCCTACAATGAGCAGTTCTTC	CAIRPTSGSSYNEQFF
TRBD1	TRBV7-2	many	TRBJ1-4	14	TGTGCCAGCCTTTCAGGACAGGGGAATGAAAAACTGTTTTTT	CASLSGQGNEKLFF
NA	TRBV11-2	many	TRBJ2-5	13	TGTGCCAGCAGCGTAAAAAGAGGGGAGACCCAGTACTTC	CASSVKRGETQYF